One sample yielded the 4 T cell receptor beta chains listed below, sequenced in a study of blood T cell repertoires in COVID-19. Clones were read by immunoSEQ multiplex PCR, and TCRdb kept only the in-frame ones, dropping some. The repertoire holds roughly 260,000 clones, with around 87% as singletons. The sample comprised peripheral blood. Every receptor here comes from a woman aged 45-65 years with acute or convalescent COVID-19.

This sequence joins TRBV29-1 and TRBJ1-2; the D is unclear. Germline values: CDR1 SQVTM, CDR2 ANQGSEA. The CDR3 is 12 amino acids. V was clipped by 4 bases and J by 5 bases, with 11 bases between them. The CDR3 here is CSVGREGYGYTF. The CDR3 bases are TGCAGCGTTGGACGGGAAGGGTATGGCTACACCTTC.

The chain joins TRBV13 to TRBJ1-2; TRBD1 agrees at 7 bases. Germline V gene data show CDR1 as PRHDT and CDR2 as FYEKMQ (reference sequence). V dropped 3 bases and J dropped 1; count of bases not matched to a gene: 11. CDR3 size: 17 residues. CDR3 DNA: TGTGCCAGCAGCTTTACCCTATCCCGGGACAGTAACTATGGCTACACCTTC. Its protein is CASSFTLSRDSNYGYTF.

This chain connects TRBV6-6 to TRBJ1-3; no clear D gene. The CDR3 is made up of 16 amino acids. Trimming pared 0 bases from V and 1 base from J, leaving 10 bases between. Germline V CDR1 and CDR2: MNHNY, SVGAGI (reference sequence). CDR3 sequence: CASSYSAIRSGNTIYF. CDR3 DNA sequence: TGTGCCAGCAGTTACTCCGCGATCCGATCTGGAAACACCATATATTTT.

The chain couples TRBV28 to TRBJ1-1, with 9 bases lining up with TRBD1. The V segment lost 6 bases and the J segment 6 bases; nucleotides outside the gene matches: 8. The CDR3 runs to 14 residues. Germline V gives CDR1 MDHEN, CDR2 SYDVKM. CDR3: CASSSGQGRSEAFF. CDR3 in DNA: TGTGCCAGCAGCTCGGGACAGGGAAGATCTGAAGCTTTCTTT.